This section outlines one T cell receptor beta chain sequence together with its context. No antigen is known for it. The data were taken from a study of cytomegalovirus exposure and HLA in healthy donors. Study results and caveats: The productive fraction for most TCR beta V segments was about 87% or about 30% in an earlier analysis. A later analysis found that most CMV-associated TCR beta chains appeared HLA-restricted.

Germline V gives CDR1 SGDLS, CDR2 YYNGEE. This CDR3 comprises 15 residues. The V end was cut by 3 bases, the J end by 2 bases, with 14 bases between. PCR employed 60 Vbeta and 13 Jbeta primers. Sequencing used immunoSEQ multiplex PCR; TCRdb keeps in-frame clones, though not all of them. The sample lists approximately 120,000 clones, over 70% occurring once. The rearrangement uses TRBV9 and TRBJ1-1, with D possibly matching TRBD1 (6 bases). The sample comprised PBMCs. The origin of this receptor is a woman in her 50s in good health and CMV-seronegative. CDR3 residues: CASSAHGGPNTEAFF. As DNA, the CDR3 is TGTGCCAGCAGCGCGCACGGGGGGCCTAACACTGAAGCTTTCTTT. The whole variable domain, filled in from reference TRBV9 and TRBJ1-1, reads DSGVTQTPKHLITATGQRVTLRCSPRSGDLSVYWYQQSLDQGLQFLIQYYNGEERAKGNILERFSAQQFPDLHSELNLSSLELGDSALYFCASSAHGGPNTEAFFGQGTRLTVV.